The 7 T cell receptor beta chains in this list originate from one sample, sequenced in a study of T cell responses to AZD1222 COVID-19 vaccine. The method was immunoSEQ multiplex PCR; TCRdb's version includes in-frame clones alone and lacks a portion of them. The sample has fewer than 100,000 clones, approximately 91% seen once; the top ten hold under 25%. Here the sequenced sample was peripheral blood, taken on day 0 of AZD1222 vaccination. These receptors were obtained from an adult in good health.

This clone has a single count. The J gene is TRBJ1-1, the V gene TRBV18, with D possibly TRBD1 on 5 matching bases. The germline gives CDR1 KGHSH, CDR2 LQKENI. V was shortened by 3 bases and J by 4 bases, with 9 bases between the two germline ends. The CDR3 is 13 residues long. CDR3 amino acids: CASSPDTATEAFF. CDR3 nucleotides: TGTGCCAGCTCACCGGACACCGCCACTGAAGCTTTCTTT.

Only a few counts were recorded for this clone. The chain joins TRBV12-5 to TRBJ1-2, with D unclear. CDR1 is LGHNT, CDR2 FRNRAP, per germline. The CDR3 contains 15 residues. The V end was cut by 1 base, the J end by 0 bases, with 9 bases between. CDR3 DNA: TGTGCTAGTGGTTTGGGCAGAGGGACTAACTATGGCTACACCTTC. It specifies CASGLGRGTNYGYTF.

The CDR3 nucleotides read TGTGCCAGTAGTTCCCAGGCGTCCTACGAGCAGTACTTC. It translates to CASSSQASYEQYF. V is TRBV19 and J is TRBJ2-7; D gene uncertain. CDR3 length: 13 residues. Germline loops: CDR1 LNHDA, CDR2 SQIVND (reference sequence). Between the trimmed V and J ends, which lost 5 bases and 1 base, there was a span of 9 bases.

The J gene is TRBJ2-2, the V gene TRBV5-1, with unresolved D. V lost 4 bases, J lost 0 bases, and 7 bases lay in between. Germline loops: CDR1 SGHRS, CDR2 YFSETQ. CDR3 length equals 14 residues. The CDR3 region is CASSPYTNTGELFF. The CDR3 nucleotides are TGCGCCAGCAGCCCCTACACGAACACCGGGGAGCTGTTTTTT.

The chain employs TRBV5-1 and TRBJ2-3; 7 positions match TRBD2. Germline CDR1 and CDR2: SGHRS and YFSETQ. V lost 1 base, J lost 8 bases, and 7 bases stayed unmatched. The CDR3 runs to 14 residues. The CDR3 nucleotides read TGCGCCAGCAGCTTGATGGGGGAGGGCCGTACGCAGTATTTT. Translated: CASSLMGEGRTQYF.

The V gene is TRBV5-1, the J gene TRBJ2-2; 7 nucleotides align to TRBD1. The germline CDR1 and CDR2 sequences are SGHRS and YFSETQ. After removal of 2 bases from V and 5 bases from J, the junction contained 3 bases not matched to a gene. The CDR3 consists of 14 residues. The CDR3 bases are TGCGCCAGCAGCTTTGACAGGGAAACCGGGGAGCTGTTTTTT. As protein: CASSFDRETGELFF.

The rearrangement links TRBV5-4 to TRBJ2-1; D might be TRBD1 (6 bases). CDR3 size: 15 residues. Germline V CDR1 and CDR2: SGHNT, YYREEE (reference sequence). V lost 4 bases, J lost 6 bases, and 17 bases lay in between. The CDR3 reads CASSLPRYRANEQFF. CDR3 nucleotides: TGTGCCAGCAGCCTCCCCCGTTACAGGGCCAATGAGCAGTTCTTC.